These 30 T cell receptor beta chains share one sample of origin, sequenced in a study of post-analysis software for immune sequencing data. General study points: The study found TRBV5-6, TRBV5-1 and TRBV20-1 among five or six TRBV segments more frequent in patients than controls.

Their specific antigens are unknown. Unique molecular identifiers were present in the TCR beta cDNA libraries. TCRdb recomputed calls from the PCR reads with MiXCR, one row per CDR3 protein. Of fewer than 900,000 distinct CDR3 sequences detected, 46% appear once; the ten largest clones hold roughly 4.9%. Sequenced sample: blood. The receptor source for this set is a girl under 18 with multiple sclerosis.

The chain carries TRBV7-9 and TRBJ2-7; TRBD1 aligns across 7 bases. The J segment lost 2 bases and the V segment lost 5 bases, leaving 12 bases of the junction unmatched. The germline V gene has CDR1 SEHNR and CDR2 FQNEAQ (reference sequence). This CDR3 is built from 16 residues. CDR3 sequence (DNA): TGTGCCAGCAGCCCCTCCACAGGGGACGGGGCCTACGAGCAGTACTTC. As protein: CASSPSTGDGAYEQYF.

The V and J genes are TRBV11-2 and TRBJ2-3; D possibly corresponds to TRBD2 (5 bases). The CDR3 extends over 16 amino acids. Germline-derived CDR1 and CDR2 are SGHAT and FQNNGV. V was clipped by 0 bases and J by 0 bases, with 10 bases between them. CDR3 bases: TGTGCCAGCAGCTTAGAGGCTAGCCCTAGCACAGATACGCAGTATTTT. Its protein product is CASSLEASPSTDTQYF. Looking up the rest from reference TRBV11-2 and TRBJ2-3 gives the full variable domain: EAGVAQSPRYKIIEKRQSVAFWCNPISGHATLYWYQQILGQGPKLLIQFQNNGVVDDSQLPKDRFSAERLKGVDSTLKIQPAKLEDSAVYLCASSLEASPSTDTQYFGPGTRLTVL.

The J gene is TRBJ1-2, the V gene TRBV5-6; possible D gene TRBD1, 5 bases. V lost 0 bases and J 7 bases, leaving 13 bases between the germline ends. Per the germline V gene, CDR1 is SGHDT and CDR2 is YYEEEE. This CDR3 is 14 amino acids long. The CDR3 sequence is CASSLGQGHAGYTF. CDR3 sequence (DNA): TGTGCCAGCAGCTTGGGGCAGGGCCACGCTGGCTACACCTTC.

The chain has TRBV27 and TRBJ2-7; D remains ambiguous. The CDR3 consists of 14 residues. V lost 5 bases and J lost 7, with 18 bases in between. The germline gives CDR1 MNHEY, CDR2 SMNVEV (reference sequence). The chain's CDR3 is CASSPRQGMGEQYF. In nucleotides, the CDR3 is TGTGCCAGCAGTCCCCGGCAAGGCATGGGTGAGCAGTACTTC.

V usage is TRBV6-5 and J usage is TRBJ2-3; the match to TRBD2 covers 8 bases. The CDR3 has 15 residues. The germline gives CDR1 MNHEY, CDR2 SVGAGI. V shed 6 bases, J shed 1 base, and the junction held 6 bases outside the gene matches. The CDR3 loop is CASRAGGPGTDTQYF. CDR3 bases: TGTGCCAGCAGGGCGGGAGGTCCCGGCACAGATACGCAGTATTTT.

The rearrangement uses TRBV18 and TRBJ2-7; D uncertain. The CDR3 extends over 14 amino acids. Trimming shortened V by 3 bases and J by 1 base, and 10 bases separated the two germline ends. Germline assignment: CDR1 KGHSH and CDR2 LQKENI. The CDR3, as DNA: TGTGCCAGCTCACCCCGACACCATTCCTACGAGCAGTACTTC. It translates to CASSPRHHSYEQYF.

The chain couples TRBV9 to TRBJ2-5, with no clear D. V was pared by 2 bases and J by 0 bases, with 8 bases between. This CDR3 spans 14 amino acids. Per germline, CDR1 SGDLS and CDR2 YYNGEE. CDR3 nucleotides: TGTGCCAGCAGCGTCTCCAATAACCAAGAGACCCAGTACTTC. Protein: CASSVSNNQETQYF.

The chain carries TRBV29-1 and TRBJ1-2, with D unclear. CDR1 and CDR2 (germline): SQVTM, ANQGSEA. The CDR3 runs to 12 residues. V dropped 1 base and J dropped 4 bases, with 7 bases sitting between them. CDR3 DNA: TGCAGCGTTGAAGGGCAGTCCTATGGCTACACCTTC. This gives the protein CSVEGQSYGYTF.

The CDR3 nucleotides read TGTGCCATCAGATCCGGGGTACTAGAGACCCAGTACTTC. Translating gives CAIRSGVLETQYF. The chain is built from TRBV10-3 and TRBJ2-5; a possible D gene is TRBD2 (5 bases). Germline V gives CDR1 ENHRY, CDR2 SYGVKD. V was trimmed by 6 bases and J by 4 bases, leaving 12 bases between them. The CDR3 totals 13 residues.

This sequence joins TRBV20-1 and TRBJ1-6; TRBD1 is a possible D gene (6 bases). This CDR3 is 15 amino acids long. From germline, CDR1 is DFQATT and CDR2 SNEGSKA (reference sequence). Trimming took off 6 bases at V and 0 bases at J, with 12 bases between the two ends. The DNA of the CDR3 is TGCAGTGCCCAGGACAGAAGCTCCTATAATTCACCCCTCCACTTT. Its protein product is CSAQDRSSYNSPLHF.

This chain joins TRBV20-1 and TRBJ2-1, with 10 bases aligning to TRBD2. With V trimmed by 2 bases and J by 8 bases, 9 bases remained unmatched. Germline V gene data show CDR1 as DFQATT and CDR2 as SNEGSKA (reference sequence). The CDR3 totals 15 residues. For the CDR3, the DNA is TGCAGTGCTAGACGAGCGGGAGGGCCTTACGATGAGCAGTTCTTC. It is translated as CSARRAGGPYDEQFF.

This clonotype was detected only a few times. This chain links TRBV5-1 with TRBJ2-1, with TRBD2 matching 7 bases. The germline CDR1 and CDR2 sequences are SGHRS and YFSETQ. V trimming: 4 bases; J trimming: 5 bases; junction bases outside the gene matches: 9. The CDR3 runs 15 residues. Here the CDR3 reads CASSPWGGKNNEQFF. The CDR3 nucleotides are TGCGCCAGCAGCCCCTGGGGGGGGAAGAACAATGAGCAGTTCTTC.

The chain uses TRBV7-8 and TRBJ1-5; D remains ambiguous. V lost 4 bases and J 4 bases, leaving 11 bases between the germline ends. This CDR3 has 14 residues. Germline V CDR1 and CDR2: SGHVS, FQNEAQ. The CDR3 is CASSSRPQNQPQHF. CDR3 DNA sequence: TGTGCCAGCAGCTCCCGCCCCCAAAATCAGCCCCAGCATTTT.

The rearrangement uses TRBV28 and TRBJ2-3; D ambiguous. The germline V and J ends were trimmed by 3 bases and 6 bases, with 10 bases remaining between them. Germline V gives CDR1 MDHEN, CDR2 SYDVKM. The length of the CDR3 is 13 residues. This CDR3 reads CASSFRLPDTQYF. DNA for the CDR3: TGTGCCAGCAGTTTCAGGCTTCCGGATACGCAGTATTTT.

The rearrangement joins TRBV20-1 to TRBJ2-7; the D gene is possibly TRBD2 (8 bases). The CDR3 length is 18 residues. Trimming removed 6 bases at V and 0 bases at J, with 27 bases between. Germline CDR1 reads DFQATT; CDR2 reads SNEGSKA (reference sequence). Here the CDR3 reads CSARGGGASGSSSYEQYF. CDR3 coding DNA: TGCAGTGCCAGGGGGGGGGGAGCTAGCGGGTCCTCCTCCTACGAGCAGTACTTC.

This clonotype was seen a few times. The rearrangement links TRBV10-3 to TRBJ2-7; D might be TRBD1 (8 bases). The CDR3 is made up of 13 amino acids. The V end was cut by 5 bases, the J end by 2 bases, with 10 bases between. The V gene's germline CDR1 is ENHRY and CDR2 SYGVKD. CDR3 in DNA: TGTGCCATCAGTACAGGGGGGGCCTACGAGCAGTACTTC. It is translated as CAISTGGAYEQYF.

The chain is built from TRBV5-6 and TRBJ2-7; D gene unclear. V was trimmed by 10 bases and J by 2 bases, leaving 19 bases between them. The CDR3 length is 14 residues. The germline CDR1 and CDR2 sequences are SGHDT and YYEEEE. CDR3 bases: TGTGCCTCGAACCGGGCAGGCGACACCTACGAGCAGTACTTC. The encoded protein is CASNRAGDTYEQYF.

The chain links TRBV2 to TRBJ1-2; perhaps TRBD1 as D (6 bases). Germline V gene data show CDR1 as SNHLY and CDR2 as FYNNEI. V was pared by 10 bases and J by 3 bases, with 12 bases between. The CDR3 consists of 12 residues. CDR3 sequence reads: CANGGADYGYTF. CDR3 sequence (DNA): TGTGCCAACGGGGGCGCCGACTATGGCTACACCTTC.

The V gene is TRBV6-5, the J gene TRBJ2-1; TRBD2 matches at 11 bases. Per germline, CDR1 MNHEY and CDR2 SVGAGI. The CDR3 runs 18 residues. J was trimmed by 2 bases and V by 2 bases; bases with no gene match: 8. As DNA, the CDR3 is TGTGCCAGCAGTTACGGTTCTAGCGGGAGGTTCCCCTACAATGAGCAGTTCTTC. Translated, it gives CASSYGSSGRFPYNEQFF.

This chain uses TRBV27 with TRBJ2-7, with D unclear. Trimming removed 7 bases at V and 3 bases at J, with 1 base between. This CDR3 has 9 residues. Germline V gene data show CDR1 as MNHEY and CDR2 as SMNVEV (reference sequence). CDR3 nucleotides: TGTGCCAGCAACTACGAGCAGTACTTC. This translates into CASNYEQYF.

This chain uses TRBV11-3 with TRBJ2-5; tentative D call: TRBD2 (5 bases). V was shortened by 0 bases and J by 14 bases, with 19 bases between the two germline ends. Germline assignment: CDR1 SGHNT and CDR2 YENEEA. The CDR3 has 14 residues. The CDR3 sequence: CASSLDQEGGSVYF. The CDR3 region has the DNA TGTGCCAGCAGCTTAGATCAGGAAGGAGGTAGCGTATACTTC. Complete variable domain (other parts from reference TRBV11-3 and TRBJ2-5): EAGVVQSPRYKIIEKKQPVAFWCNPISGHNTLYWYLQNLGQGPELLIRYENEEAVDDSQLPKDRFSAERLKGVDSTLKIQPAELGDSAVYLCASSLDQEGGSVYFGPGTRLLVL.

The chain has TRBV29-1 and TRBJ2-1; D is possibly TRBD2 (5 bases). Germline V gene lookup returns CDR1 SQVTM and CDR2 ANQGSEA. The length of the CDR3 is 12 residues. V lost 2 bases and J 7 bases, leaving 9 bases between the germline ends. The CDR3 protein is CSVEWTPNEQFF. In DNA form, the CDR3 reads TGCAGCGTTGAATGGACTCCAAATGAGCAGTTCTTC.

Of note for this clonotype: One end of the junction varies from germline; a read error may be responsible. V is TRBV30 and J is TRBJ2-5; D not resolved. CDR3 length: 13 amino acids. Looked up from germline, CDR1 is GTSNPN and CDR2 is SVGIG (reference sequence). CDR3 DNA sequence: TGTGTCTGGAGTAGACGAAGAGAAGAGACCCAGTACTTC. Protein product: CVWSRRREETQYF.

The chain uses TRBV20-1 and TRBJ2-1, with D perhaps matching TRBD1 (6 bases). The CDR3 is made up of 11 amino acids. Trimming removed 3 bases from V and 10 bases from J, with 10 bases in between. Germline lookup yields CDR1 DFQATT and CDR2 SNEGSKA (reference sequence). The CDR3 nucleotides are TGCAGTGCTAGGTCCGGGACAGAGCAGTTCTTC. It codes for CSARSGTEQFF.

The gene calls are TRBV5-1 and TRBJ1-4, with D possibly matching TRBD1 (5 bases). The germline gives CDR1 SGHRS, CDR2 YFSETQ. The CDR3 is 13 residues long. Trimming stripped 4 bases from V and 10 bases from J, with 14 bases between. As DNA, the CDR3 is TGCGCCAGCAGCCGGATTGGGGGTGGAAAACTGTTTTTT. It translates to CASSRIGGGKLFF.

The chain is built from TRBV4-3 and TRBJ2-1, with TRBD2 matching over 8 bases. CDR3 size: 16 residues. V dropped 1 base and J dropped 9; count of bases not matched to a gene: 11. Germline assignment: CDR1 LGHNA and CDR2 YSLEER. The CDR3 sequence: CASSQGRTSPLGEQFF. The CDR3 coding sequence is TGCGCCAGCAGCCAAGGACGGACTAGCCCTTTGGGTGAGCAGTTCTTC.

This chain links TRBV6-5 with TRBJ2-1, with D perhaps being TRBD1 or TRBD2 (5 bases each). This CDR3 comprises 13 residues. The V gene lost 6 bases and the J gene lost 5 bases, with 11 bases spanning the gap. Germline assignment: CDR1 MNHEY and CDR2 SVGAGI. CDR3 region: CASSPTGHNEQFF. In DNA form, the CDR3 reads TGTGCCAGCAGCCCGACGGGACACAATGAGCAGTTCTTC.

The rearrangement joins TRBV29-1 to TRBJ2-3, with 11 bases identical to TRBD1. CDR1 and CDR2 from the germline V gene are SQVTM and ANQGSEA. The V segment lost 8 bases and the J segment 3 bases; nucleotides outside the gene matches: 13. The CDR3 is made up of 16 amino acids. The CDR3 nucleotides are TGCAGCACCGGCCGTTTGCGGGACAGGGGGACAGATACGCAGTATTTT. As protein: CSTGRLRDRGTDTQYF.

The chain has TRBV6-6 and TRBJ2-7, with TRBD2 matching over 16 bases. The CDR3 has 17 residues. V lost 9 bases, J lost 3 bases, and 11 bases stayed unmatched. Germline V CDR1 and CDR2: MNHNY, SVGAGI (reference sequence). The CDR3 DNA reads as TGTGCCAGTAGACCGGGACTAGCGGGAGGGCCTAGCTACGAGCAGTACTTC. It translates to CASRPGLAGGPSYEQYF.

The chain carries TRBV10-3 and TRBJ2-5; the D is unclear. The DNA end is more similar to TRBJ2-7, so the J call may be wrong. The CDR3 consists of 11 residues. Germline lookup yields CDR1 ENHRY and CDR2 SYGVKD. CDR3 DNA sequence: TGTGCCATCAGCACCGTCAACGAGCAGTACTTC. It is translated as CAISTVNEQYF.